The 29 T cell receptor beta chains listed next were all sequenced from one sample in a study of T cells in Graves' hyperthyroidism and ophthalmopathy. Authors of the study amplified TCR beta CDR3 regions from RNA transcripts. Using the HTBI primer set, a first-round RT-PCR was run on the TCR CDR3. TCRdb fed the multiplex PCR reads into MiXCR, producing one record per CDR3 protein. The data hold hundreds of thousands of distinct CDR3 sequences, with less than 30% observed a single time. Sequenced input: blood. The receptors derive from a man in his forties with Graves' hyperthyroidism that later progressed to Graves' ophthalmopathy.

This clonotype was detected a few times. The rearrangement uses TRBV30 and TRBJ2-6, with D possibly being TRBD2 (5 bases). V was cut by 2 bases and J by 1 base, with 12 bases left in between. Germline CDR1 reads GTSNPN; CDR2 reads SVGIG (reference sequence). The CDR3 is 16 amino acids. Here the CDR3 DNA reads TGTGCCTGGAGTCGGACGGGAAAATCTGGGGCCAACGTCCTGACTTTC. This translates into CAWSRTGKSGANVLTF. The full variable domain, with the rest looked up from reference TRBV30 and TRBJ2-6, is SQTIHQWPATLVQPVGSPLSLECTVEGTSNPNLYWYRQAAGRGLQLLFYSVGIGQISSEVPQNLSASRPQDRQFILSSKKLLLSDSGFYLCAWSRTGKSGANVLTFGAGSRLTVL.

There are many counts of this clonotype. The chain has TRBV7-2 and TRBJ1-5; no clear D gene. Trimming cost V 5 bases and J 4 bases, with 9 bases left between them. CDR1 is SGHTA, CDR2 FQGNSA, per germline. CDR3 length equals 13 residues. CDR3 DNA sequence: TGTGCCAGCAGCATCCGACGGAATCAGCCCCAGCATTTT. As protein: CASSIRRNQPQHF.

This clonotype occurred many times. J is TRBJ1-5 and V is TRBV6-1; 9 bases agree with TRBD1. The V gene's germline CDR1 is MNHNS and CDR2 SASEGT. The CDR3 is 15 amino acids. Trimming cost V 7 bases and J 6 bases; bases outside gene matches: 10. The DNA for the CDR3 is TGTGCCAGCACCCCGGGACAGGGAGTCAGTCAGCCCCAGCATTTT. It yields the protein CASTPGQGVSQPQHF.

J is TRBJ1-1 and V is TRBV27, with D maybe TRBD1 (6 bases). The V gene's germline CDR1 is MNHEY and CDR2 SMNVEV (reference sequence). This CDR3 region has 15 residues. V was cut by 4 bases and J by 0 bases, with 12 bases left in between. The CDR3 reads CASSSPTGMNTEAFF. The CDR3 DNA reads as TGTGCCAGCAGTTCCCCGACAGGAATGAACACTGAAGCTTTCTTT.

This chain connects TRBV19 to TRBJ1-5; TRBD1 matches 7 bases. V dropped 7 bases and J dropped 3; count of bases not matched to a gene: 6. This CDR3 spans 14 amino acids. Germline V CDR1 and CDR2: LNHDA, SQIVND (reference sequence). CDR3 bases: TGTGCCAGTACCCAGACAGGGTCCAATCAGCCCCAGCATTTT. The encoded protein is CASTQTGSNQPQHF.

This clonotype was seen repeatedly, ten times or more. The rearrangement joins TRBV27 to TRBJ2-7, with 9 bases lining up with TRBD1. The CDR3 contains 16 residues. The trim removed 2 bases at V and 3 bases at J, leaving 8 bases unmatched. Germline V gives CDR1 MNHEY, CDR2 SMNVEV (reference sequence). The CDR3 region has the DNA TGTGCCAGCAGTTTAAATTCCGGGACAGGGAGCTACGAGCAGTACTTC. Protein sequence: CASSLNSGTGSYEQYF.

This clonotype was seen ten or more times. The chain employs TRBV29-1 and TRBJ1-1, with D maybe TRBD1 (6 bases). The CDR3 consists of 13 residues. V was pared by 5 bases and J by 1 base, with 11 bases between. Germline CDR1 and CDR2: SQVTM and ANQGSEA. The chain's CDR3 is CSVYGQPNTEAFF. Here the CDR3 DNA reads TGCAGCGTTTACGGACAGCCGAACACTGAAGCTTTCTTT.

This clonotype was found many times. The chain is built from TRBV7-3 and TRBJ2-5; TRBD1 matches 7 bases. Germline V lookup: CDR1 SGHTA, CDR2 FQGTGA. Trimming cost V 4 bases and J 1 base; bases outside gene matches: 6. The CDR3 is 15 residues long. The DNA of the CDR3 is TGTGCCAGCAGCTACCTGACAGGGCCCCAAGAGACCCAGTACTTC. Protein: CASSYLTGPQETQYF.

At least ten counts were recorded for this clonotype. The rearrangement uses TRBV14 and TRBJ2-5; D not resolved. With 8 bases removed from V and 4 bases from J, the gap between germline ends came to 11 bases. From germline, CDR1 is SGHDN and CDR2 FVKESK. CDR3 length: 12 residues. The CDR3 nucleotides are TGTGCCAGCGGTAGAATCGCAGAGACCCAGTACTTC. Protein product: CASGRIAETQYF.

This clonotype was recorded at least ten times. The V gene is TRBV12-3 or TRBV12-4, the J gene TRBJ2-7; TRBD2 aligns across 11 bases. The CDR3 contains 15 residues. V shed 6 bases, J shed 3 bases, and the junction held 7 bases outside the gene matches. The CDR3 sequence: CASSHGGLAGYEQYF. The CDR3 DNA reads TGTGCCAGCAGCCACGGTGGACTAGCGGGCTACGAGCAGTACTTC.

This clonotype has only a few counts. The junction departs from the called germline gene at one end, perhaps through a read error. The V and J genes are TRBV7-3 and TRBJ1-1; a weak D match, TRBD1 (6 bases). The CDR3 runs 15 residues. Germline loops: CDR1 SGHTA, CDR2 FQGTGA. Written as DNA, the CDR3 is TGTGCCAGCAGCTTTAACCCAGGGGTGAACACTGAAGCTCTCTTT. This codes for CASSFNPGVNTEALF.

This clonotype was recorded at least ten times. The chain employs TRBV27 and TRBJ1-1; D gene uncertain. V was pared by 3 bases and J by 4 bases, with 15 bases between. CDR1 is MNHEY and CDR2 is SMNVEV in the germline V gene (reference sequence). CDR3 length: 15 residues. The CDR3 DNA sequence: TGTGCCAGCAGTTTCATGCCGGGCGGTGGCACTGAAGCTTTCTTT. This encodes CASSFMPGGGTEAFF.

This rearrangement joins TRBV28 to TRBJ2-7; 7 positions match TRBD2. Trimming cost V 4 bases and J 2 bases; bases outside gene matches: 11. This CDR3 is built from 16 residues. Looked up from germline, CDR1 is MDHEN and CDR2 is SYDVKM. The DNA of the CDR3 is TGTGCCAGCAGTTCCCCAGAGGCGGGAGTGGCCTACGAGCAGTACTTC. This gives the protein CASSSPEAGVAYEQYF.

This clonotype was seen ten or more times. V usage is TRBV7-2 and J usage is TRBJ2-4, with 8 bases identical to TRBD2. CDR1 SGHTA and CDR2 FQGNSA come from the germline V gene. The length of the CDR3 is 14 residues. J gave up 8 bases and V 1 base, and 4 bases lay outside the gene matches. CDR3 protein: CASSLGSGSDIQYF. CDR3 nucleotides: TGTGCCAGCAGCTTAGGAAGCGGGAGTGACATTCAGTACTTC.

The chain couples TRBV28 to TRBJ2-2, with D maybe TRBD2 (6 bases). Germline V CDR1 and CDR2: MDHEN, SYDVKM. CDR3 size: 16 residues. V was cut by 3 bases and J by 5 bases, with 16 bases left in between. The CDR3 DNA sequence: TGTGCCAGCAGTTTTCCGGGACCCGCGGGGACCGGGGAGCTGTTTTTT. Amino acid sequence: CASSFPGPAGTGELFF.

This clonotype was recorded many times. V usage is TRBV18 and J usage is TRBJ2-7; D gene ambiguous. Germline-derived CDR1 and CDR2 are KGHSH and LQKENI. The CDR3 is 11 amino acids. Trimming removed 2 bases at V and 5 bases at J, with 4 bases between. The CDR3 DNA reads as TGTGCCAGCTCACCAAATAACGAGCAGTACTTC. The encoded protein is CASSPNNEQYF.

The chain combines TRBV20-1 with TRBJ1-3; TRBD1 aligns across 8 bases. The CDR3 has 15 residues. The ends lost 0 bases at V and 4 bases at J; junction bases unmatched: 5. The germline gives CDR1 DFQATT, CDR2 SNEGSKA (reference sequence). The CDR3: CSARDGQGIGNTIYF. In nucleotides, the CDR3 is TGCAGTGCTAGAGATGGACAGGGAATCGGAAACACCATATATTTT.

V is TRBV12-3 or TRBV12-4 and J is TRBJ1-5, with TRBD1 as a possible D gene (6 bases). V lost 2 bases and J lost 1, with 9 bases in between. The CDR3 loop spans 15 amino acids. The CDR3 bases are TGTGCCAGCAGTTTAACGGGGGCGAGCAATCAGCCCCAGCATTTT. Translating it yields CASSLTGASNQPQHF.

This rearrangement joins TRBV7-2 to TRBJ2-7, with 7 positions matching TRBD1. Trimming cost V 5 bases and J 1 base; bases outside gene matches: 8. The CDR3 is made up of 15 amino acids. The germline V gene encodes CDR1 SGHTA and CDR2 FQGNSA. The CDR3 DNA follows: TGTGCCAGCAGCCTCGGAGGCAGGGGGTCCTACGAGCAGTACTTC. As protein: CASSLGGRGSYEQYF.

The J gene is TRBJ2-7, the V gene TRBV5-1, with D tentatively TRBD1 or TRBD2 (5 bases each). The V end lost 6 bases, the J end lost 5 bases, and 21 bases lay between the germline ends. Germline CDR1 reads SGHRS; CDR2 reads YFSETQ. This CDR3 comprises 15 residues. CDR3 amino acids: CASTLEGPGIDEQYF. In nucleotides, the CDR3 is TGCGCCAGCACCCTCGAGGGGCCAGGGATAGACGAGCAGTACTTC.

This clonotype was counted many times. The J gene is TRBJ2-5, the V gene TRBV29-1, with TRBD2 matching 7 bases. The V gene end was trimmed by 4 bases and the J gene end by 1 base; junction bases not matched to a gene: 6. CDR1 SQVTM and CDR2 ANQGSEA come from the germline V gene. The CDR3 length is 14 residues. The CDR3 loop is CSVASGNGQETQYF. The CDR3 DNA sequence: TGCAGCGTTGCCAGCGGGAACGGCCAAGAGACCCAGTACTTC. Based on the CDR3 plus reference TRBV29-1 and TRBJ2-5, the full variable domain is SAVISQKPSRDICQRGTSLTIQCQVDSQVTMMFWYRQQPGQSLTLIATANQGSEATYESGFVIDKFPISRPNLTFSTLTVSNMSPEDSSIYLCSVASGNGQETQYFGPGTRLLVL.

This clonotype was recorded many times. A junction end diverges from the germline sequence, so it may reflect a read error. This chain links TRBV12-3 or TRBV12-4 with TRBJ1-5, with 8 bases aligning to TRBD1. The CDR3 contains 15 residues. CDR3 DNA: TGCGCCAGCAGATTCGGGACAGGTTATAATCAGCCCCAGCATTTT. Its translation: CASRFGTGYNQPQHF.

This clonotype was recorded at least ten times. The chain joins TRBV12-3 or TRBV12-4 to TRBJ2-5; tentative D call: TRBD2 (6 bases). Trimming cost V 6 bases and J 2 bases, with 19 bases left between them. The CDR3 is 16 residues long. The CDR3 sequence: CASSPAGTRLQETQYF. The CDR3, as DNA: TGTGCCAGCAGCCCCGCCGGGACTCGTCTACAAGAGACCCAGTACTTC.

Of note for this clonotype: Relative to the germline gene, one junction end is altered; a read error may explain this. The genes are TRBV28 and TRBJ2-7, with TRBD1 as a possible D gene (7 bases). CDR1 MDHEN and CDR2 SYDVKM come from the germline V gene. There are 13 residues in the CDR3. The CDR3 region has the DNA TGTGCCTGCAGGGGGACGGACTACTACGAGCAGTACTTC. This sequence encodes CACRGTDYYEQYF.

The chain joins TRBV2 to TRBJ1-1; TRBD1 matches at 11 bases. This CDR3 spans 15 amino acids. The junction had 6 bases not matched to a gene; V was cut back by 5 bases and J by 4 bases. Germline V gene data show CDR1 as SNHLY and CDR2 as FYNNEI. The chain's CDR3 is CASSLGTGGITEAFF. The CDR3 nucleotides read TGTGCCAGCAGTTTGGGGACAGGGGGAATCACTGAAGCTTTCTTT.

This clonotype was seen repeatedly, ten times or more. The J gene is TRBJ1-1, the V gene TRBV20-1; no reliable D call. The CDR3 has 12 amino acids. Trimming left V 3 bases short and J 4 bases short, with 9 bases between. Per the germline V gene, CDR1 is DFQATT and CDR2 is SNEGSKA (reference sequence). CDR3 amino acids: CSASKQRTEAFF. CDR3 nucleotide sequence: TGCAGTGCTAGTAAACAGCGCACTGAAGCTTTCTTT.

The DNA for the CDR3 is TGTGCCAGCAGCCCCTCTAGCGGGAGCCAAGAGACCCAGTACTTC. It encodes CASSPSSGSQETQYF. This chain connects TRBV5-5 to TRBJ2-5, with 10 bases aligning to TRBD2. The CDR3 spans 15 residues. The trim removed 4 bases at V and 1 base at J, leaving 4 bases unmatched. CDR1 is SGHKS, CDR2 YYEKEE, per germline (reference sequence).

On this clonotype itself: Its ends do not fully match the called genes, so a read error is possible. J is TRBJ1-6 and V is TRBV30, with D unclear. Germline loops: CDR1 GTSNPN, CDR2 SVGIG (reference sequence). CDR3 length: 13 residues. CDR3 amino acids: CAWSEGVDSPLHF. The CDR3 coding sequence is TGTGCTTGGAGTGAGGGAGTGGATTCACCCCTCCACTTT.

This clonotype was counted at least ten times. V and J are TRBV7-8 and TRBJ2-7; D gene ambiguous. V was clipped by 1 base and J by 2 bases, with 9 bases between them. CDR3 length: 14 amino acids. Germline V CDR1 and CDR2: SGHVS, FQNEAQ. The chain's CDR3 is CASSLGLSAYEQYF. For the CDR3, the DNA is TGTGCCAGCAGCTTAGGACTCAGTGCCTACGAGCAGTACTTC.